Each of the 22 T cell receptor beta chains below was sequenced from the same sample in a study of technical replicates of blood from a handful of donors. Only in-frame clones appear in the TCRdb table, and some are missing; sequencing was by immunoSEQ multiplex PCR. The table includes about 60,000 clones, around 87% detected once. Source material: PBMCs. These receptors were taken from a human donor in good health. Some clones in this sample may be carry-over from other donors' samples.

A few counts support this clone. The chain recombines TRBV30 with TRBJ2-2; TRBD2 aligns across 8 bases. Germline V gene sequence: CDR1 GTSNPN, CDR2 SVGIG (reference sequence). The junction had 8 bases not matched to a gene; V was cut back by 1 base and J by 4 bases. CDR3 size: 16 residues. The CDR3 bases are TGTGCCTGGAGTGGGTTAGCGGGACAAGGCACCGGGGAGCTGTTTTTT. It translates to CAWSGLAGQGTGELFF. Using reference TRBV30 and TRBJ2-2 for the parts outside the CDR3, the full variable domain is SQTIHQWPATLVQPVGSPLSLECTVEGTSNPNLYWYRQAAGRGLQLLFYSVGIGQISSEVPQNLSASRPQDRQFILSSKKLLLSDSGFYLCAWSGLAGQGTGELFFGEGSRLTVL.

The chain joins TRBV9 to TRBJ1-6; no firm D call. Germline V gene data show CDR1 as SGDLS and CDR2 as YYNGEE. The ends were cut back, 0 bases at V and 1 base at J, with 14 bases in the middle. This CDR3 has 18 amino acids. The CDR3 is CASSVDSGSRSYNSPLHF. The DNA for the CDR3 is TGTGCCAGCAGCGTAGACTCGGGTAGTAGGTCCTATAATTCACCCCTCCACTTT.

CDR3 loop: CASSPQSGRFQYEQYF. In nucleotides, the CDR3 is TGTGCCAGCTCACCACAAAGCGGGAGGTTCCAATACGAGCAGTACTTC. The chain combines TRBV18 with TRBJ2-7; 9 bases match TRBD2. V lost 1 base and J lost 4; bases outside the gene matches: 8. Germline V lookup: CDR1 KGHSH, CDR2 LQKENI. This CDR3 contains 16 residues.

This clone occurred a few times. This chain connects TRBV6-1 to TRBJ2-3; TRBD1 aligns across 9 bases. This CDR3 is built from 15 residues. Germline values: CDR1 MNHNS, CDR2 SASEGT. The J segment lost 4 bases and the V segment lost 7 bases, leaving 9 bases of the junction unmatched. CDR3 sequence reads: CASTKDRGGPDTQYF. The CDR3 nucleotides read TGTGCCAGCACCAAGGACAGGGGAGGGCCAGATACGCAGTATTTT.

This chain links TRBV7-8 with TRBJ2-7; no clear D gene. This CDR3 spans 12 amino acids. Germline V gene lookup returns CDR1 SGHVS and CDR2 FQNEAQ. V lost 8 bases and J lost 1, with 9 bases in between. The CDR3 is CASDDGSYEQYF. In DNA form, the CDR3 reads TGTGCCAGCGATGACGGGTCCTACGAGCAGTACTTC.

The DNA for the CDR3 is TGTGCCAGCAGTGAAGGGCCTAGCGGCTACCAAGAGACCCAGTACTTC. Translation: CASSEGPSGYQETQYF. The V gene is TRBV2, the J gene TRBJ2-5; 7 nucleotides line up with TRBD2. The germline gives CDR1 SNHLY, CDR2 FYNNEI. The CDR3 runs to 16 residues. Trimming at V came to 1 base and at J to 0 bases, leaving 5 bases not matched to a gene.

This clone was detected once. The chain links TRBV4-3 to TRBJ2-1; D remains ambiguous. V was trimmed by 0 bases and J by 10 bases, leaving 10 bases between them. Germline values: CDR1 LGHNA, CDR2 YSLEER. The CDR3 is 13 residues long. The CDR3 DNA follows: TGCGCCAGCAGCCAAGATATGGTAACAGAGCAGTTCTTC. Its protein is CASSQDMVTEQFF.

This clone was recorded only once. V is TRBV7-2 and J is TRBJ2-1; 9 bases align to TRBD2. The V and J ends lost 1 base and 9 bases, in that order; junction bases with no gene match: 10. The germline CDR1 and CDR2 sequences are SGHTA and FQGNSA. This CDR3 contains 16 residues. In DNA, the CDR3 is TGTGCCAGCAGCTTAGAGCTAGCGGGATCCCCGATTGAGCAGTTCTTC. As protein: CASSLELAGSPIEQFF.

The CDR3 region is CSVGTGGAGEQYF. CDR3 in DNA: TGCAGCGTTGGAACAGGGGGCGCGGGCGAGCAGTACTTC. V gene TRBV29-1 combines with J gene TRBJ2-7; 9 bases are a match to TRBD1. J was trimmed by 6 bases and V by 4 bases; bases with no gene match: 7. The CDR3 runs to 13 residues. Germline V gives CDR1 SQVTM, CDR2 ANQGSEA.

The chain links TRBV6-5 to TRBJ2-5, with TRBD1 identical over 7 bases. CDR1 is MNHEY and CDR2 is SVGAGI in the germline V gene. The CDR3 has 13 amino acids. V lost 2 bases to trimming and J lost 4 bases; unmatched junction nucleotides: 1. CDR3 DNA: TGTGCCAGCAGTTACGCAGGGGGAGAGACCCAGTACTTC. Translation gives CASSYAGGETQYF.

This sequence joins TRBV5-1 and TRBJ2-7; 9 bases map to TRBD2. The CDR3 is made up of 14 amino acids. V lost 4 bases, J lost 4 bases, and 6 bases stayed unmatched. Germline CDR1 SGHRS, CDR2 YFSETQ. In DNA form, the CDR3 reads TGCGCCAGCAGCGAGCGGGGGGTAGAGTACGAGCAGTACTTC. It specifies CASSERGVEYEQYF.

The J gene is TRBJ1-4, the V gene TRBV14; D perhaps matches TRBD1 (5 bases). CDR3 length: 17 residues. CDR1 and CDR2 from the germline V gene are SGHDN and FVKESK. The V end was cut by 1 base, the J end by 8 bases, with 20 bases between. The CDR3 spells CASSQASQRGIREKLFF. CDR3 nucleotides: TGTGCCAGCAGCCAAGCGTCACAGCGGGGCATTCGGGAAAAACTGTTTTTT.

The chain combines TRBV2 with TRBJ2-7, with D possibly being TRBD1 (6 bases). This CDR3 contains 15 residues. Between the trimmed V and J ends, which lost 6 bases and 1 base, there was a span of 16 bases. Germline V gene data show CDR1 as SNHLY and CDR2 as FYNNEI. CDR3 sequence reads: CASRPGTRKSYEQYF. The CDR3 region has the DNA TGTGCCAGCAGACCCGGGACACGAAAATCCTACGAGCAGTACTTC.

There are a few counts of this clone. The gene calls are TRBV6-5 and TRBJ1-6, with 9 bases matching TRBD1. The V gene end was trimmed by 0 bases and the J gene end by 10 bases; junction bases not matched to a gene: 4. The CDR3 is made up of 15 amino acids. Germline V gene sequence: CDR1 MNHEY, CDR2 SVGAGI. The chain's CDR3 is CASSYSGTGTSPLHF. The CDR3 nucleotides are TGTGCCAGCAGTTACTCGGGGACAGGGACCTCACCCCTCCACTTT.

The chain has TRBV2 and TRBJ1-3; no reliable D call. Germline-derived CDR1 and CDR2 are SNHLY and FYNNEI. V was cut by 3 bases and J by 0 bases, with 12 bases left in between. This CDR3 is 16 amino acids long. CDR3 residues: CASSEVLFSSGNTIYF. In DNA form, the CDR3 reads TGTGCCAGCAGTGAGGTTCTGTTTAGCTCTGGAAACACCATATATTTT.

The DNA of the CDR3 is TGCGCCAGCAGCCATGGCCCGGTAGGACAGAGCTCCTACGAGCAGTACTTC. It is translated as CASSHGPVGQSSYEQYF. The chain recombines TRBV4-1 with TRBJ2-7, with D possibly matching TRBD1 (6 bases). Germline V gives CDR1 MGHRA, CDR2 YSYEKL. CDR3 length: 17 amino acids. The V and J ends lost 3 bases and 0 bases respectively, with 18 bases between them.

The chain joins TRBV7-8 to TRBJ2-5; 7 bases line up with TRBD2. Trimming cost V 5 bases and J 0 bases; bases outside gene matches: 9. CDR1 is SGHVS and CDR2 is FQNEAQ in the germline V gene. The CDR3 is 16 amino acids. CDR3: CASSPFVGGYQETQYF. The CDR3 nucleotides are TGTGCCAGCAGCCCGTTTGTGGGGGGGTACCAAGAGACCCAGTACTTC.

The CDR3 nucleotides are TGTGCCAGCAGCTTAGGTCCTAGCGGGGGGGCAGATACGCAGTATTTT. This codes for CASSLGPSGGADTQYF. This sequence joins TRBV7-9 and TRBJ2-3; TRBD2 matches at 12 bases. V lost 1 base to trimming and J lost 4 bases; unmatched junction nucleotides: 3. This CDR3 region has 16 residues. CDR1 and CDR2 (germline): SEHNR, FQNEAQ (reference sequence).

The chain uses TRBV18 and TRBJ2-7; 8 bases align to TRBD1. The V gene's germline CDR1 is KGHSH and CDR2 LQKENI. Trimming removed 2 bases from V and 6 bases from J; junction bases left unmatched: 6. The CDR3 loop spans 14 amino acids. CDR3 coding DNA: TGTGCCAGCTCACCAGGCCAGGGGGCTCGCGAGCAGTACTTC. Translating gives CASSPGQGAREQYF.

The chain is built from TRBV4-1 and TRBJ2-5, with TRBD2 matching 8 bases. The CDR3 has 17 residues. Per germline, CDR1 MGHRA and CDR2 YSYEKL. V lost 2 bases, J lost 2 bases, and 10 bases stayed unmatched. This chain's CDR3 is CASSQRGAGASQETQYF. The DNA for the CDR3 is TGCGCCAGCAGCCAACGGGGAGCGGGGGCGTCACAAGAGACCCAGTACTTC.

The J gene is TRBJ1-1, the V gene TRBV5-1; a weak D match, TRBD1 (6 bases). Germline CDR1 is SGHRS and CDR2 is YFSETQ. V was cut by 4 bases and J by 5 bases, with 15 bases left in between. CDR3 length: 14 residues. The CDR3: CASSRSGAGTEAFF. The CDR3 coding sequence is TGCGCCAGCAGCAGATCAGGGGCCGGGACTGAAGCTTTCTTT.

The V call is TRBV5-4, the J call TRBJ2-2, with 13 bases identical to TRBD2. CDR1 SGHNT and CDR2 YYREEE come from the germline V gene (reference sequence). The CDR3 is 16 amino acids. The junction had 2 bases not matched to a gene; V was cut back by 3 bases and J by 3 bases. DNA of the CDR3: TGTGCCAGCAGCTCTGGACTAGCGGGAGACACCGGGGAGCTGTTTTTT. This sequence encodes CASSSGLAGDTGELFF.